This TCR beta chain is drawn from a study of T cell responses to AZD1222 COVID-19 vaccine (dated by TCRdb to the early 2020s). Background on the whole study: AZD1222 recipients given second doses at about 4 weeks or at about 12 weeks were pooled, since spike-specific TCR depth and breadth were not found to differ between the two schedules. TCR sequencing covered over 230 trial participants: about 210 given two doses of AZD1222 and 26 given two doses of MenACWY control vaccine. Trial participants were enrolled into age subgroups of 18-55, 56-69 and 70-plus years, which contained roughly 150, 30 and 60 TCR-sequenced participants, respectively. Points the paper makes about the study in general: Because no samples from the day 14 peak response were available, repertoires could be characterized only after the peak T cell response. Only six or seven AZD1222 recipients were SARS-CoV-2 seropositive at baseline, limiting conclusions about previously exposed vaccinees. The vaccine-associated CD4 TCRs covered the entire spike protein, and the dominant responses fell in regions 160-218 and 743-854. Reportedly, close to half of the unique spike-specific TCRs recognized epitopes lying outside the regions that are mutated in the B.1.351 and B.1.1.7 variants. Participants were mostly white British, with more females than males. The authors suggested clonal diversity may have been underestimated. In the small 56-69-year group, the increase in depth fell short of significance, most likely because of low power. A significant rise in spike-specific TCR breadth and depth was observed after two AZD1222 doses relative to day 0 and relative to MenACWY recipients.

Per the publication, the time point label means: baseline before first vaccination. Vaccinee samples were obtained from the UK trials COV001 and COV002, which included a single-blind randomized controlled phase 2/3 trial of AZD1222 (ChAdOx1 nCoV-19) in healthy adults. For TCRbeta chain sequencing, PBMC samples from trial participants were taken at day 0 and at day 28 after the second dose. The CDR3 regions of human TCRbeta chains were subjected to immunosequencing. In the source study's methods: Repertoire TCRs were matched against a reference library of SARS-CoV-2-specific TCRs generated with the MIRA antigen-specificity platform. Breadth meant the fraction of unique TCRs that were SARS-CoV-2-associated, whereas depth meant the fraction of total T cells that were SARS-CoV-2-associated. Using the MIRA data, every spike-specific TCR was mapped to the spike region that the TCR reacted to and assigned to either a CD4 or a CD8 class. Log10-transformed breadth and depth values were compared by one-way ANOVA with Sidak's multiple comparisons tests. This is the immuneACCESS table as TCRdb keeps it, with only in-frame sequences that have V and J called. A part of the clones is gone; compared with another copy, unresolved V genes explain less than half, and the rest is unexplained. V and J calls and clone size are as listed in that table; D and trimming were resolved from the DNA. The sample profile shows about 99,000 clones; around 94% of them were found once. Approximately 11% of the sample rests with the top ten.

Points on this clone: It lacks a known antigen. Base qualities are not at hand, and no much larger clone is one base apart.

CDR1 and CDR2, looked up from the germline V gene, are SNHLY and FYNNEI. At the junction V is shortened by 3 bases and J by 6 bases, with 15 bases in between. CDR3 length: 15 amino acids, cysteine to phenylalanine. The retained sequence is limited to the CDR3, 45 bases, with the frame set at the first base. The sequencing here drew on peripheral blood, taken on day 0 of AZD1222 vaccination. The source is an adult in good health. Recombination joined TRBV2 with TRBJ1-5; the D gene is perhaps TRBD1, on 5 matching bases. The sequence in DNA is TGTGCCAGCAGTGAGGTGAGACAGCTAGGTCAGCCCCAGCATTTT. It translates to CASSEVRQLGQPQHF.